This TCR beta chain derives from a study of cytomegalovirus exposure and HLA in healthy donors. The study's findings and limits: A missense variant in DCLRE1C was later tied to TCR beta V- and J-gene trimming. An analysis done earlier found most TCR beta V segments productive about 90% or about 30% of the time. Some V segments, TRBV6-2 and TRBV6-3 among them, were indistinguishable and were therefore excluded.

This clone was recorded once. Its antigen is unknown. Germline trimming cut 5 bases from V and 0 bases from J; bases unmatched to any gene: 8. Germline CDR1 reads LNHDA; CDR2 reads SQIVND (reference sequence). The CDR3 consists of 16 residues. The PCR employed 60 Vbeta primers together with 13 Jbeta primers. Here immunoSEQ multiplex PCR was the method, and the copy in TCRdb shows in-frame clones only, minus some. The data hold 150,000 to 200,000 clones, with around 82% observed a single time. Sequencing was done on a sample of PBMCs. J is TRBJ2-3 and V is TRBV19, with 7 bases that match TRBD1. This TCR was sampled from a middle-aged man in good health and CMV-seropositive. CDR3 region: CASSFYRDSSTDTQYF. CDR3 nucleotides: TGTGCCAGTAGTTTCTACCGGGACAGTAGCACAGATACGCAGTATTTT.